This T cell receptor beta chain was found in a study of cytomegalovirus exposure and HLA in healthy donors. Study-level findings and limits: Per a prior analysis, the majority of TCR beta V segments were productive roughly 87% or roughly 30% of the time.

The sample holds a few counts of this clone. Antigen unknown. Each donor was healthy, and each was a bone marrow donor. Researchers ran the PCR with 60 Vbeta and 13 Jbeta primers. Study processing details: Unique TCR beta chains totaled about 73 million in a later count, with around 10 million of them shared. Repertoires were generated with immunoSEQ multiplex PCR, while TCRdb's copy carries only in-frame clones and drops some. That table furnishes V, J and clone size, whereas the DNA furnished D and trimming. The table shows about 180,000 clones, with 77% occurring only once. This receptor was identified in a man aged 18 to 30 in good health and CMV-seronegative. The source material was PBMCs.

The CDR3 DNA reads as TGTGCCAGCAACCACAGGGGAGGTTCACCCCTCCACTTT. Its protein is CASNHRGGSPLHF. J is TRBJ1-6 and V is TRBV6-6; TRBD1 aligns across 7 bases. Looked up from germline, CDR1 is MNHNY and CDR2 is SVGAGI (reference sequence). V gave up 7 bases and J gave up 9 bases; unmatched junction bases: 6. CDR3 length: 13 amino acids.